This T cell receptor beta chain was found in a study of PD-L1 blockade in urothelial cancer. Germline V lookup: CDR1 PRHDT, CDR2 FYEKMQ (reference sequence). Trimming removed 4 bases at V and 6 bases at J, with 19 bases between. The CDR3 length is 15 residues. Synthetic spike-ins, TCR analog templates, were added into each PCR. Method: immunoSEQ multiplex PCR; TCRdb's copy keeps in-frame clones and lacks some. Among 100,000 or so clones listed, approximately 85% were seen once. The diagnosis in patients was locally advanced or metastatic urothelial carcinoma. This clonotype was obtained from a man aged 45-65 years with urothelial cancer. V usage is TRBV13 and J usage is TRBJ2-7; D is unresolved. Sequences were derived from PBMCs, sampled around atezolizumab (anti-PD-L1) treatment. The DNA for the CDR3 is TGTGCCAGCAGCTCACTTATCGGGTCCACGGCCGAGCAGTACTTC. Translating gives CASSSLIGSTAEQYF. Drawing the rest from reference TRBV13 and TRBJ2-7, the complete variable domain is AAGVIQSPRHLIKEKRETATLKCYPIPRHDTVYWYQQGPGQDPQFLISFYEKMQSDKGSIPDRFSAQQFSDYHSELNMSSLELGDSALYFCASSSLIGSTAEQYFGPGTRLTVT.